These 20 T cell receptor beta chains were sequenced from one sample in a study of beta chain features in type 1 diabetes listed by TCRdb under 2018. The protocol used for the library was the immunoSEQ multiplex PCR assay. The entire isolated RNA was reverse transcribed using the High Capacity cDNA Reverse Transcription Kit, and thus expressed TCRB transcripts were sequenced. Sourced from immuneACCESS, this table was stored by TCRdb with only in-frame sequences that have V and J called. A share of the clones is absent; for the studies checked, an unresolved V gene accounts for under half, and the remainder has no known explanation. This sample is represented by a few hundred thousand clones; more than 13% of them were singletons. The top ten clonotypes cover about 0.018% of the sample. Input material: naive CD4+ T cells from blood. Reading the label with the study, this specimen's cell subset or site is: true naive CD4+ T cells. The receptors were sampled from a young woman in good health.

The genes are TRBV27 and TRBJ2-7; 7 bases align to TRBD2. Per the germline V gene, CDR1 is MNHEY and CDR2 is SMNVEV (reference sequence). J lost 2 bases, V lost 4 bases, and 5 bases had no gene match. The CDR3 is 14 amino acids. The CDR3 DNA is TGTGCCAGCAGTTCGGCTAGCGGTGCCTACGAGCAGTACTTC. Encoded protein: CASSSASGAYEQYF.

This sequence joins TRBV27 and TRBJ2-7; D may be TRBD2 (6 bases). From germline, CDR1 is MNHEY and CDR2 SMNVEV (reference sequence). The CDR3 has 14 amino acids. Trimming shortened V by 3 bases and J by 0 bases, and 9 bases separated the two germline ends. The CDR3 protein is CASSLAGNSYEQYF. The CDR3 region has the DNA TGTGCCAGCAGTTTGGCGGGGAACTCCTACGAGCAGTACTTC.

The sample holds a few counts of this clone. V gene TRBV18 combines with J gene TRBJ1-4; 8 nucleotides match TRBD1. In germline, CDR1 is KGHSH, CDR2 LQKENI. V trimming: 3 bases; J trimming: 8 bases; junction bases outside the gene matches: 5. The CDR3 runs to 14 residues. The CDR3 nucleotides read TGTGCCAGCTCACCGCAGGGGGCCGGAGAAAAACTGTTTTTT. It codes for CASSPQGAGEKLFF.

This clone was recorded a few times. The chain joins TRBV6-5 to TRBJ2-3; weak D call: TRBD2 (6 bases). The CDR3 totals 14 residues. Trimming stripped 10 bases from V and 1 base from J, with 15 bases between. Germline V gene lookup returns CDR1 MNHEY and CDR2 SVGAGI. The CDR3 nucleotides are TGTGCCATTAACCCGGCGGGACGCACAGATACGCAGTATTTT. This gives the protein CAINPAGRTDTQYF.

V and J are TRBV9 and TRBJ2-1; 8 bases agree with TRBD2. With 0 bases clipped from V and 9 bases from J, the junction kept 8 bases outside the gene matches. CDR3 size: 15 residues. Germline lookup yields CDR1 SGDLS and CDR2 YYNGEE. The CDR3 DNA sequence: TGTGCCAGCAGCGTAGGAGCGGGAGAGGGTGGTGAGCAGTTCTTC. Its protein is CASSVGAGEGGEQFF.

This clone was picked up a small number of times. This chain links TRBV6-5 with TRBJ2-7, with 9 nucleotides matching TRBD1. Germline CDR1 MNHEY, CDR2 SVGAGI. Trimming cost V 2 bases and J 5 bases; bases outside gene matches: 4. The CDR3 runs to 14 residues. The CDR3: CASSYPGQGHEQYF. The CDR3 DNA follows: TGTGCCAGCAGTTACCCGGGACAGGGCCACGAGCAGTACTTC.

This clone was recorded a few times. This sequence joins TRBV28 and TRBJ2-3; D might be TRBD2 (6 bases). Trimming removed 5 bases at V and 3 bases at J, with 18 bases between. Germline V lookup: CDR1 MDHEN, CDR2 SYDVKM. This CDR3 is 16 amino acids long. The CDR3 sequence: CASSDGGAQLTDTQYF. CDR3 coding DNA: TGTGCCAGCAGTGACGGGGGAGCTCAATTGACAGATACGCAGTATTTT.

Concerning this clone itself: Other DNA sequences in the same sample also yield this CDR3. The genes are TRBV5-1 and TRBJ2-3, with D unclear. Germline V gene sequence: CDR1 SGHRS, CDR2 YFSETQ. The germline V and J ends were trimmed by 1 base and 2 bases, with 2 bases remaining between them. This CDR3 is built from 12 residues. Written as DNA, the CDR3 is TGCGCCAGCAGCTTGCTCACAGATACGCAGTATTTT. It specifies CASSLLTDTQYF.

The rearrangement links TRBV5-6 to TRBJ2-1, with 12 bases identical to TRBD2. The V gene end was trimmed by 2 bases and the J gene end by 0 bases; junction bases not matched to a gene: 3. Per the germline V gene, CDR1 is SGHDT and CDR2 is YYEEEE. The CDR3 has 17 amino acids. The CDR3 nucleotides read TGTGCCAGCAGCTTAGGACTAGCGGGGAGCTCCTACAATGAGCAGTTCTTC. It codes for CASSLGLAGSSYNEQFF.

J is TRBJ2-5 and V is TRBV7-8, with no clear D. This CDR3 region has 16 residues. V was clipped by 2 bases and J by 4 bases, with 17 bases between them. Per the germline V gene, CDR1 is SGHVS and CDR2 is FQNEAQ. Here the CDR3 DNA reads TGTGCCAGCAGCTTATGGCCAGCGCTCCCTCGAGAGACCCAGTACTTC. This translates into CASSLWPALPRETQYF.

This chain connects TRBV9 to TRBJ1-2; TRBD1 matches at 7 bases. CDR3 length equals 13 residues. Germline values: CDR1 SGDLS, CDR2 YYNGEE. Unmatched junction bases numbered 5, after V lost 6 bases and J lost 3 bases. DNA of the CDR3: TGTGCCAGCAATACGGGACAGCACTATGGCTACACCTTC. This translates into CASNTGQHYGYTF.

The genes are TRBV5-1 and TRBJ2-2; a weak D match, TRBD1 (5 bases). The CDR3 covers 14 residues. V gave up 0 bases and J gave up 6 bases, with 9 bases separating them. Germline CDR1 is SGHRS and CDR2 is YFSETQ. Here the CDR3 reads CASSLGGSSGELFF. In DNA, the CDR3 is TGCGCCAGCAGCTTGGGGGGCTCTTCCGGGGAGCTGTTTTTT.

This clone has more than one count but fewer than ten. The J gene is TRBJ2-5, the V gene TRBV5-6; possible D gene TRBD2, 5 bases. The V end was cut by 0 bases, the J end by 1 base, with 10 bases between. The length of the CDR3 is 15 residues. Germline CDR1 reads SGHDT; CDR2 reads YYEEEE. The CDR3 DNA follows: TGTGCCAGCAGCTTGGGGGAAGGACTCCAAGAGACCCAGTACTTC. Its translation: CASSLGEGLQETQYF. Together with reference TRBV5-6 and TRBJ2-5, the CDR3 gives the full variable domain: DAGVTQSPTHLIKTRGQQVTLRCSPKSGHDTVSWYQQALGQGPQFIFQYYEEEERQRGNFPDRFSGHQFPNYSSELNVNALLLGDSALYLCASSLGEGLQETQYFGPGTRLLVL.

This chain links TRBV28 with TRBJ1-5; D perhaps matches TRBD1 (5 bases). Trimming left V 8 bases short and J 4 bases short, with 12 bases between. The germline V gene has CDR1 MDHEN and CDR2 SYDVKM. The length of the CDR3 is 13 residues. CDR3 nucleotides: TGTGCCAGCCTACGACCAGGGAATCAGCCCCAGCATTTT. It translates to CASLRPGNQPQHF.

This clone occurred a few times. This chain joins TRBV28 and TRBJ2-3; 14 bases agree with TRBD2. The CDR3 is 16 residues long. V trimming: 5 bases; J trimming: 5 bases; junction bases outside the gene matches: 6. Germline V CDR1 and CDR2: MDHEN, SYDVKM. The CDR3 DNA sequence: TGTGCCAGCAGTCTCCGACTAGCGGGAGGGAAAGATACGCAGTATTTT. Its protein product is CASSLRLAGGKDTQYF.

This clone was detected only a few times. The chain has TRBV30 and TRBJ2-5; the D gene is possibly TRBD2 (5 bases). There are 12 residues in the CDR3. CDR1 and CDR2 from the germline V gene are GTSNPN and SVGIG (reference sequence). The V end lost 3 bases, the J end lost 4 bases, and 9 bases lay between the germline ends. CDR3 nucleotides: TGTGCCTGGAGGCTAGAGGGAGAGACCCAGTACTTC. Encoded protein: CAWRLEGETQYF.

The chain links TRBV12-5 to TRBJ1-5, with 10 positions matching TRBD1. The CDR3 runs 16 residues. CDR1 is LGHNT and CDR2 is FRNRAP in the germline V gene. V trimming: 1 base; J trimming: 2 bases; junction bases outside the gene matches: 2. The CDR3 sequence: CASGLATGGCNQPQHF. CDR3 DNA sequence: TGTGCTAGTGGTTTGGCGACAGGGGGCTGCAATCAGCCCCAGCATTTT.

The gene calls are TRBV28 and TRBJ2-4, with D perhaps TRBD2 (5 bases). The CDR3 length is 14 residues. The germline gives CDR1 MDHEN, CDR2 SYDVKM. Deletions cut 1 base from V and 7 bases from J, with 11 bases between. In DNA, the CDR3 is TGTGCCAGCAGTTTATCAGGTAGAGGGAACATTCAGTACTTC. Its translation: CASSLSGRGNIQYF. Looking up the rest from reference TRBV28 and TRBJ2-4 gives the full variable domain: DVKVTQSSRYLVKRTGEKVFLECVQDMDHENMFWYRQDPGLGLRLIYFSYDVKMKEKGDIPEGYSVSREKKERFSLILESASTNQTSMYLCASSLSGRGNIQYFGAGTRLSVL.

The CDR3 DNA reads TGCAGCGTGACTTCTGGGGAGAGAAGTGAAAAACTGTTTTTT. The encoded protein is CSVTSGERSEKLFF. The chain couples TRBV29-1 to TRBJ1-4; D uncertain. The CDR3 spans 14 residues. Per germline, CDR1 SQVTM and CDR2 ANQGSEA. V was trimmed by 6 bases and J by 7 bases, leaving 18 bases between them.

The chain employs TRBV7-2 and TRBJ2-2; TRBD2 matches 11 bases. The CDR3 totals 17 residues. Trimming removed 5 bases from V and 5 bases from J; junction bases left unmatched: 10. Germline V gene lookup returns CDR1 SGHTA and CDR2 FQGNSA. CDR3 in amino acids: CASSPELAGVITGELFF. CDR3 bases: TGTGCCAGCAGCCCGGAACTAGCGGGAGTCATTACCGGGGAGCTGTTTTTT.